One sample yielded the 20 T cell receptor beta chains listed below, sequenced in a study of T cell responses to AZD1222 COVID-19 vaccine. The repertoire was sequenced with immunoSEQ multiplex PCR; TCRdb's copy has only in-frame clones and lacks some. Among roughly 100,000 clones listed, roughly 89% were seen once. Specimen: peripheral blood, collected 28 days after the second AZD1222 dose. The origin of the receptors is an adult who received the AZD1222 COVID-19 vaccine.

The chain links TRBV28 to TRBJ1-6; maybe TRBD1 (5 bases). The CDR3 totals 16 residues. Germline V gene sequence: CDR1 MDHEN, CDR2 SYDVKM. Trimming took off 8 bases at V and 8 bases at J, with 22 bases between the two ends. The CDR3 region is CASGSVGKGVYSPLHF. For the CDR3, the DNA is TGTGCCAGCGGAAGTGTAGGGAAAGGGGTCTATTCACCCCTCCACTTT.

The chain has TRBV7-2 and TRBJ2-1, with TRBD2 identical over 7 bases. The CDR3 is made up of 15 amino acids. The V gene end was trimmed by 5 bases and the J gene end by 6 bases; junction bases not matched to a gene: 10. Germline values: CDR1 SGHTA, CDR2 FQGNSA. The CDR3 loop reads CASSPKGGGSNEQFF. CDR3 sequence (DNA): TGTGCCAGCAGCCCAAAGGGCGGGGGTAGCAATGAGCAGTTCTTC. The full variable domain, completed using reference TRBV7-2 and TRBJ2-1, is GAGVSQSPSNKVTEKGKDVELRCDPISGHTALYWYRQSLGQGLEFLIYFQGNSAPDKSGLPSDRFSAERTGGSVSTLTIQRTQQEDSAVYLCASSPKGGGSNEQFFGPGTRLTVL.

This clone appeared a few times. The rearrangement uses TRBV4-1 and TRBJ2-2; D remains ambiguous. This CDR3 is 13 amino acids long. Deletions cut 0 bases from V and 7 bases from J, with 6 bases between. Germline loops: CDR1 MGHRA, CDR2 YSYEKL. The CDR3 loop reads CASSQESSGELFF. CDR3 nucleotides: TGCGCCAGCAGCCAAGAGTCTAGCGGGGAGCTGTTTTTT.

The V gene is TRBV24-1, the J gene TRBJ1-3; TRBD1 agrees at 9 bases. This CDR3 has 16 amino acids. CDR1 KGHDR and CDR2 SFDVKD come from the germline V gene. The V segment lost 6 bases and the J segment 3 bases; nucleotides outside the gene matches: 8. CDR3 bases: TGTGCCACCAGTTCCGGACAGGGGAGTCATGGAAACACCATATATTTT. It is translated as CATSSGQGSHGNTIYF.

The genes are TRBV28 and TRBJ1-2; TRBD1 might be the D (6 bases). V was trimmed by 3 bases and J by 8 bases, leaving 19 bases between them. CDR1 is MDHEN, CDR2 SYDVKM, per germline. The CDR3 runs 15 residues. Written as DNA, the CDR3 is TGTGCCAGCAGTTTTGCAGGGGCCGGGAGCCGGGGCTACACCTTC. Its translation is CASSFAGAGSRGYTF.

The V gene is TRBV6-5, the J gene TRBJ2-5; D possibly matches TRBD1 or TRBD2 (5 bases each). Germline V CDR1 and CDR2: MNHEY, SVGAGI. This CDR3 comprises 13 residues. The ends were cut back, 8 bases at V and 5 bases at J, with 15 bases in the middle. The CDR3: CASRQPGTETQYF. CDR3 in DNA: TGTGCCAGCCGACAACCAGGGACCGAGACCCAGTACTTC.

V is TRBV7-9 and J is TRBJ2-7; 11 bases are a match to TRBD2. V was pared by 1 base and J by 1 base, with 9 bases of the junction left unmatched. The CDR3 spans 18 residues. Germline lookup yields CDR1 SEHNR and CDR2 FQNEAQ (reference sequence). This chain's CDR3 is CASSLGYSGRAISYEQYF. The CDR3 DNA is TGTGCCAGCAGCTTAGGGTATAGCGGGAGGGCCATATCCTACGAGCAGTACTTC.

This chain connects TRBV7-2 to TRBJ2-2; D is perhaps TRBD1 or TRBD2 (6 bases each). CDR1 and CDR2 from the germline V gene are SGHTA and FQGNSA. The V and J ends lost 6 bases and 5 bases respectively, with 22 bases between them. The CDR3 length is 17 residues. DNA for the CDR3: TGTGCCAGCAGGCGGGGCGCAGGGGCGGTAGGAACCGGGGAGCTGTTTTTT. Translated, it gives CASRRGAGAVGTGELFF.

J is TRBJ2-1 and V is TRBV18; 7 nucleotides match TRBD1. The CDR3 runs to 13 residues. The germline V gene encodes CDR1 KGHSH and CDR2 LQKENI. Trimming removed 4 bases from V and 10 bases from J; junction bases left unmatched: 7. The CDR3: CASSRGLTGEQFF. CDR3 coding DNA: TGTGCCAGCTCACGCGGGTTGACAGGGGAGCAGTTCTTC.

This clone appeared a few times. The chain carries TRBV28 and TRBJ2-7; 7 bases align to TRBD1. Losses at the gene ends were 4 bases for V and 1 base for J; bases not matched to a gene: 10. This CDR3 is built from 16 residues. Germline V gene sequence: CDR1 MDHEN, CDR2 SYDVKM. For the CDR3, the DNA is TGTGCCAGCAGTTCCCCCGGGACAGTGAATTCCTACGAGCAGTACTTC. Amino acid sequence: CASSSPGTVNSYEQYF.

This chain uses TRBV6-5 with TRBJ1-3; D is undetermined. Per the germline V gene, CDR1 is MNHEY and CDR2 is SVGAGI. V was shortened by 2 bases and J by 2 bases, with 13 bases between the two germline ends. CDR3 length: 16 amino acids. CDR3 protein: CASSYKAGGPGNTIYF. CDR3 in DNA: TGTGCCAGCAGTTACAAGGCAGGCGGGCCTGGAAACACCATATATTTT.

The chain employs TRBV5-1 and TRBJ2-1; D is possibly TRBD1 or TRBD2 (5 bases each). With 4 bases removed from V and 6 bases from J, the gap between germline ends came to 8 bases. In germline, CDR1 is SGHRS, CDR2 YFSETQ. CDR3 size: 12 residues. CDR3 region: CASSGTLNEQFF. Written as DNA, the CDR3 is TGCGCCAGCAGCGGGACCCTCAATGAGCAGTTCTTC. Full variable domain (outside the CDR3, taken from reference TRBV5-1 and TRBJ2-1): KAGVTQTPRYLIKTRGQQVTLSCSPISGHRSVSWYQQTPGQGLQFLFEYFSETQRNKGNFPGRFSGRQFSNSRSEMNVSTLELGDSALYLCASSGTLNEQFFGPGTRLTVL.

This chain joins TRBV6-1 and TRBJ2-5; TRBD2 matches at 14 bases. The V segment lost 1 base and the J segment 3 bases; nucleotides outside the gene matches: 4. The CDR3 is 17 amino acids. Germline V gives CDR1 MNHNS, CDR2 SASEGT. The CDR3 DNA is TGTGCCAGCAGTGAAGGGTGGGGACTAGCGGGAGAAGAGACCCAGTACTTC. It is translated as CASSEGWGLAGEETQYF.

This rearrangement joins TRBV4-1 to TRBJ2-7; TRBD1 aligns across 7 bases. The CDR3 consists of 15 residues. Germline loops: CDR1 MGHRA, CDR2 YSYEKL. Trimming took 0 bases from V and 1 from J; bases not matched to a gene: 3. The CDR3 region is CASSQDRGRSYEQYF. CDR3 in DNA: TGCGCCAGCAGCCAAGACAGGGGGAGATCCTACGAGCAGTACTTC.

The chain is built from TRBV5-1 and TRBJ2-4, with a tentative D call TRBD1 (6 bases). The V and J ends lost 4 bases and 7 bases respectively, with 27 bases between them. The CDR3 loop spans 18 amino acids. Per the germline V gene, CDR1 is SGHRS and CDR2 is YFSETQ. In DNA, the CDR3 is TGCGCCAGCAGCACCGGGACAATTTTGGCAGACGGAAGGAACATTCAGTACTTC. Its protein is CASSTGTILADGRNIQYF.

The rearrangement joins TRBV27 to TRBJ2-6; 8 bases line up with TRBD2. Germline V gene sequence: CDR1 MNHEY, CDR2 SMNVEV (reference sequence). This CDR3 is built from 16 residues. V shed 8 bases, J shed 0 bases, and the junction held 6 bases outside the gene matches. The CDR3: CASSSGGGSGANVLTF. The CDR3, as DNA: TGTGCCAGCTCCTCCGGGGGGGGCTCTGGGGCCAACGTCCTGACTTTC.

The chain is built from TRBV7-2 and TRBJ2-7; 9 nucleotides align to TRBD1. This CDR3 region has 14 residues. Per germline, CDR1 SGHTA and CDR2 FQGNSA. After removal of 5 bases from V and 5 bases from J, the junction contained 7 bases not matched to a gene. Here the CDR3 DNA reads TGTGCCAGCAGCCCCGGGACAGGGTTCGACGAGCAGTACTTC. It specifies CASSPGTGFDEQYF.

The J gene is TRBJ1-4, the V gene TRBV5-1, with 7 bases identical to TRBD1. The junction had 7 bases not matched to a gene; V was cut back by 5 bases and J by 0 bases. Germline CDR1 and CDR2: SGHRS and YFSETQ. The CDR3 loop spans 16 amino acids. The chain's CDR3 is CASSTGEAATNEKLFF. The CDR3 coding sequence is TGCGCCAGCAGTACAGGGGAAGCAGCAACTAATGAAAAACTGTTTTTT.

The rearrangement links TRBV9 to TRBJ2-2, with D possibly TRBD1 on 7 matching bases. V was shortened by 4 bases and J by 4 bases, with 14 bases between the two germline ends. Germline V lookup: CDR1 SGDLS, CDR2 YYNGEE. The CDR3 loop spans 15 amino acids. The CDR3 sequence: CASSQGGSGTGELFF. The CDR3 DNA sequence: TGTGCCAGCAGCCAGGGGGGTAGCGGCACCGGGGAGCTGTTTTTT. Using reference TRBV9 and TRBJ2-2 for the parts outside the CDR3, the full variable domain is DSGVTQTPKHLITATGQRVTLRCSPRSGDLSVYWYQQSLDQGLQFLIQYYNGEERAKGNILERFSAQQFPDLHSELNLSSLELGDSALYFCASSQGGSGTGELFFGEGSRLTVL.

V is TRBV28 and J is TRBJ1-2, with 9 bases aligning to TRBD1. Germline V gene lookup returns CDR1 MDHEN and CDR2 SYDVKM. There are 12 residues in the CDR3. The trim removed 8 bases at V and 8 bases at J, leaving 6 bases unmatched. CDR3 protein: CASLQGARGYTF. CDR3 DNA sequence: TGTGCCAGCCTACAGGGGGCGCGAGGCTACACCTTC.